A single sample is the source of the 21 T cell receptor beta chains below, sequenced in a study of blood T cell repertoires in COVID-19. Clones were sequenced by immunoSEQ multiplex PCR, and TCRdb holds only the in-frame ones, with some missing. Here the sample spans roughly 120,000 clones, roughly three quarters being singletons. Sequencing was done on a sample of peripheral blood. The receptors stem from a human donor in a cohort sampled during active COVID-19.

CDR3: CASSEGGSNEKLFF. The DNA for the CDR3 is TGTGCCAGCAGTGAAGGCGGATCTAATGAAAAACTGTTTTTT. The chain employs TRBV6-1 and TRBJ1-4; D not certain. The germline V and J ends were trimmed by 1 base and 3 bases, with 6 bases remaining between them. The CDR3 spans 14 residues. CDR1 is MNHNS and CDR2 is SASEGT in the germline V gene.

This clone came up once. This CDR3 reads CASSFGGPSNIPGELFF. CDR3 nucleotides: TGTGCCAGCAGTTTCGGCGGCCCCTCGAACATCCCCGGGGAGCTGTTTTTT. This chain connects TRBV27 to TRBJ2-2; D call uncertain. Germline CDR1 reads MNHEY; CDR2 reads SMNVEV (reference sequence). V gave up 3 bases and J gave up 6 bases, with 20 bases separating them. The CDR3 is made up of 17 amino acids.

The chain carries TRBV27 and TRBJ1-5; 8 positions agree with TRBD1. The CDR3 extends over 14 amino acids. CDR1 and CDR2 (germline): MNHEY, SMNVEV (reference sequence). Trimming at V came to 7 bases and at J to 7 bases, leaving 9 bases not matched to a gene. The CDR3: CASNIGQGGQPQHF. The CDR3 DNA follows: TGTGCCAGCAATATAGGACAGGGTGGCCAGCCCCAGCATTTT.

This chain joins TRBV11-2 and TRBJ1-3; TRBD1 matches at 8 bases. Germline V lookup: CDR1 SGHAT, CDR2 FQNNGV. The CDR3 runs to 14 residues. V trimming: 4 bases; J trimming: 4 bases; junction bases outside the gene matches: 3. Written as DNA, the CDR3 is TGTGCCAGCAGCTCCGGACAGGGAGGAAACACCATATATTTT. It is translated as CASSSGQGGNTIYF.

The chain joins TRBV27 to TRBJ2-7; TRBD1 matches at 10 bases. CDR3 length: 13 amino acids. With 6 bases clipped from V and 4 bases from J, the junction kept 3 bases outside the gene matches. Germline CDR1 reads MNHEY; CDR2 reads SMNVEV (reference sequence). CDR3 protein: CASRDRGLYEQYF. CDR3 bases: TGTGCCAGCAGAGACAGGGGGCTTTACGAGCAGTACTTC.

The gene calls are TRBV19 and TRBJ2-1, with TRBD2 matching over 9 bases. The CDR3 totals 16 residues. V trimming: 4 bases; J trimming: 2 bases; junction bases outside the gene matches: 6. Germline loops: CDR1 LNHDA, CDR2 SQIVND (reference sequence). CDR3 protein: CASSSGRARPYNEQFF. CDR3 nucleotide sequence: TGTGCCAGTAGTAGCGGGAGGGCCAGACCCTACAATGAGCAGTTCTTC.

In this sample, this clone turned up once. The chain combines TRBV4-1 with TRBJ2-7; no clear D. V lost 4 bases, J lost 0 bases, and 10 bases lay in between. Germline loops: CDR1 MGHRA, CDR2 YSYEKL. CDR3 size: 14 residues. CDR3 coding DNA: TGCGCCAGCAGCCCCGTCGAGAGCTCCTACGAGCAGTACTTC. Its protein is CASSPVESSYEQYF.

A few counts support this clone. This sequence joins TRBV1 and TRBJ2-7; the table gives TRBD2 as D, unverified against the DNA. TRBV1 is recorded as a pseudogene. The CDR3 is made up of 12 amino acids. The CDR3 nucleotides read TGCACTAAAGGGGACTGGGACTACGAGCAGTACTTC. Translating gives CTKGDWDYEQYF.

The sample holds a few counts of this clone. The genes are TRBV27 and TRBJ2-7, with a possible D match to TRBD1 (6 bases). CDR1 and CDR2 from the germline V gene are MNHEY and SMNVEV (reference sequence). CDR3 size: 14 residues. V lost 4 bases and J 6 bases, leaving 16 bases between the germline ends. CDR3 bases: TGTGCCAGCAGTTCTATATGGGGGCGCGTCGAGCAGTACTTC. This encodes CASSSIWGRVEQYF.

The chain uses TRBV7-2 and TRBJ2-6; 7 bases fit TRBD2. Unmatched junction bases numbered 13, after V lost 3 bases and J lost 2 bases. CDR1 is SGHTA and CDR2 is FQGNSA in the germline V gene. CDR3 length equals 19 residues. The DNA of the CDR3 is TGTGCCAGCAGCTTTCGACCCGCGGGAGTGGTGGCTGGGGCCAACGTCCTGACTTTC. Protein product: CASSFRPAGVVAGANVLTF.

The chain is built from TRBV19 and TRBJ2-7; 8 bases match TRBD1. The CDR3 has 14 residues. Germline trimming cut 6 bases from V and 4 bases from J; bases unmatched to any gene: 8. CDR1 and CDR2 (germline): LNHDA, SQIVND (reference sequence). Written as DNA, the CDR3 is TGTGCCAGTAGGTCCGGGACAGGAGATTACGAGCAGTACTTC. It encodes CASRSGTGDYEQYF.

The chain carries TRBV2 and TRBJ2-7; 10 nucleotides line up with TRBD1. Germline assignment: CDR1 SNHLY and CDR2 FYNNEI. V was clipped by 10 bases and J by 3 bases; unmatched bases: 3. The CDR3 contains 12 residues. CDR3 sequence reads: CATTGGYYEQYF. As DNA, the CDR3 is TGTGCCACGACAGGGGGCTACTACGAGCAGTACTTC.

The V gene is TRBV9, the J gene TRBJ1-2; D is uncertain. The V gene lost 0 bases and the J gene lost 0 bases, with 3 bases spanning the gap. The CDR3 runs 13 residues. Germline V gene lookup returns CDR1 SGDLS and CDR2 YYNGEE. CDR3 sequence (DNA): TGTGCCAGCAGCGTAGACTCTAACTATGGCTACACCTTC. The encoded protein is CASSVDSNYGYTF. Combining the CDR3 with reference TRBV9 and TRBJ1-2 gives the whole variable domain DSGVTQTPKHLITATGQRVTLRCSPRSGDLSVYWYQQSLDQGLQFLIQYYNGEERAKGNILERFSAQQFPDLHSELNLSSLELGDSALYFCASSVDSNYGYTFGSGTRLTVV.

This clone was detected only a few times. Here the CDR3 DNA reads TGTGCCAGCAGCGCCTTCCGGGACAGGGGTTCACCCCTCCACTTT. Its translation: CASSAFRDRGSPLHF. The chain has TRBV11-2 and TRBJ1-6; 10 nucleotides line up with TRBD1. Germline CDR1 is SGHAT and CDR2 is FQNNGV. The CDR3 spans 15 residues. V gave up 5 bases and J gave up 9 bases; unmatched junction bases: 7.

This sequence joins TRBV3-1 (or the pseudogene TRBV3-2) and TRBJ1-5, with a possible D match to TRBD1 (6 bases). In germline, CDR1 is LGHDT, CDR2 YNNKEL (reference sequence). V dropped 3 bases and J dropped 4 bases, with 10 bases sitting between them. The CDR3 totals 14 residues. The CDR3 here is CASSQGASNQPQHF. As DNA, the CDR3 is TGTGCCAGCAGCCAGGGGGCGAGTAATCAGCCCCAGCATTTT.

V and J are TRBV5-6 and TRBJ1-3; TRBD1 might be the D (5 bases). The CDR3 has 15 residues. CDR1 SGHDT and CDR2 YYEEEE come from the germline V gene. Trimming cost V 3 bases and J 0 bases, with 10 bases left between them. This chain's CDR3 is CASSSTGHSGNTIYF. DNA for the CDR3: TGTGCCAGCAGCTCCACAGGCCACTCTGGAAACACCATATATTTT.

This clone was observed a few times. The chain carries TRBV9 and TRBJ2-7; 9 nucleotides agree with TRBD2. The junction had 0 bases not matched to a gene; V was cut back by 2 bases and J by 0 bases. The V gene's germline CDR1 is SGDLS and CDR2 YYNGEE. The CDR3 is made up of 14 amino acids. In DNA form, the CDR3 reads TGTGCCAGCAGCGTGACTAGCGGCTCCTACGAGCAGTACTTC. Translating it yields CASSVTSGSYEQYF.

This clone was seen more than once but under ten times. J is TRBJ2-7 and V is TRBV20-1; D gene unclear. The ends were cut back, 3 bases at V and 3 bases at J, with 6 bases in the middle. There are 11 residues in the CDR3. CDR1 and CDR2 (germline): DFQATT, SNEGSKA (reference sequence). The CDR3 DNA follows: TGCAGTGCTAGCAACAGCTACGAGCAGTACTTC. Encoded protein: CSASNSYEQYF.

The gene calls are TRBV30 and TRBJ2-1; TRBD2 agrees at 10 bases. Germline trimming cut 2 bases from V and 6 bases from J; bases unmatched to any gene: 7. Germline assignment: CDR1 GTSNPN and CDR2 SVGIG (reference sequence). CDR3 length equals 15 residues. Here the CDR3 reads CAWSRLAGASNEQFF. In nucleotides, the CDR3 is TGTGCCTGGAGTAGACTAGCGGGCGCAAGCAATGAGCAGTTCTTC.

The J gene is TRBJ1-1, the V gene TRBV30; TRBD1 aligns across 10 bases. There are 14 residues in the CDR3. The germline CDR1 and CDR2 sequences are GTSNPN and SVGIG (reference sequence). V lost 4 bases to trimming and J lost 5 bases; unmatched junction nucleotides: 7. The CDR3 loop reads CAWNPGTGETEAFF. The CDR3 region has the DNA TGTGCCTGGAACCCCGGGACAGGGGAAACTGAAGCTTTCTTT.

The rearrangement links TRBV4-2 to TRBJ2-5; 10 bases fit TRBD1. The CDR3 loop spans 16 amino acids. The V and J ends lost 1 base and 5 bases, in that order; junction bases with no gene match: 7. CDR1 LGHNA and CDR2 YNFKEQ come from the germline V gene. CDR3 coding DNA: TGTGCCAGCAGCCAAGCTCGAGGACAGGGGGAGGAGACCCAGTACTTC. This codes for CASSQARGQGEETQYF.